The 6 T cell receptor beta chains below come from one sample, sequenced in a study of T cell changes during pregnancy in multiple sclerosis. This table comes from immunoSEQ multiplex PCR, and its TCRdb copy is limited to in-frame clones, with some not included. The table has some 80,000 clones, roughly 90% seen once. Specimen: peripheral blood, collected in the first trimester of pregnancy. All receptors come from a female donor with multiple sclerosis, enrolled in a pregnancy study.

The chain recombines TRBV5-1 with TRBJ1-2, with TRBD1 matching 7 bases. Germline trimming cut 0 bases from V and 7 bases from J; bases unmatched to any gene: 15. The CDR3 covers 17 residues. CDR1 SGHRS and CDR2 YFSETQ come from the germline V gene. CDR3 region: CASSLAVQSTGASGYTF. For the CDR3, the DNA is TGCGCCAGCAGCTTGGCCGTACAATCAACAGGGGCGAGTGGCTACACCTTC.

The CDR3 is CASSHPGEAAETQYF. In DNA form, the CDR3 reads TGTGCCAGCAGCCACCCCGGGGAGGCGGCAGAGACCCAGTACTTC. J is TRBJ2-5 and V is TRBV5-4; perhaps TRBD2 as D (6 bases). This CDR3 region has 15 residues. From germline, CDR1 is SGHNT and CDR2 YYREEE (reference sequence). The V and J ends lost 4 bases and 4 bases respectively, with 17 bases between them.

The chain recombines TRBV9 with TRBJ2-3; D perhaps matches TRBD1 (5 bases). Trimming left V 4 bases short and J 2 bases short, with 11 bases between. This CDR3 is 14 amino acids long. Germline assignment: CDR1 SGDLS and CDR2 YYNGEE. The CDR3 DNA sequence: TGTGCCAGCAGCCCAACGACAGCCACAGATACGCAGTATTTT. This gives the protein CASSPTTATDTQYF.

V gene TRBV28 combines with J gene TRBJ2-3; possible D gene TRBD1, 5 bases. V dropped 1 base and J dropped 4 bases, with 12 bases sitting between them. The length of the CDR3 is 15 residues. Looked up from germline, CDR1 is MDHEN and CDR2 is SYDVKM. The CDR3 coding sequence is TGTGCCAGCAGTTTATTGGGGCAGGGCCCAGATACGCAGTATTTT. This encodes CASSLLGQGPDTQYF.

The gene calls are TRBV9 and TRBJ2-3; the match to TRBD2 covers 12 bases. V lost 3 bases to trimming and J lost 5 bases; unmatched junction nucleotides: 7. CDR3 length: 16 amino acids. Germline V CDR1 and CDR2: SGDLS, YYNGEE. CDR3 in DNA: TGTGCCAGCAGCGCTAGCGGGGGGGTCTCCTTAGATACGCAGTATTTT. This codes for CASSASGGVSLDTQYF.

The chain links TRBV5-1 to TRBJ2-3; D is perhaps TRBD1 (5 bases). CDR3 size: 14 residues. Germline CDR1 reads SGHRS; CDR2 reads YFSETQ. Trimming took 4 bases from V and 2 from J, leaving 11 bases between them. CDR3 sequence reads: CASSRQGDTDTQYF. The DNA for the CDR3 is TGCGCCAGCAGCCGGCAGGGCGACACAGATACGCAGTATTTT.